This passage covers 22 T cell receptor beta chains from one sample sequenced in a study of blood T cell repertoires in COVID-19. Sequencing was performed with immunoSEQ multiplex PCR; in TCRdb, only in-frame clones are kept and a portion is missing. The table has 85,000 to 100,000 clones, less than 75% seen once. What was sequenced was peripheral blood. The receptors were sampled from a woman aged 55-70 years in a cohort sampled during active or convalescent COVID-19.

The V and J genes are TRBV3-1 (or the pseudogene TRBV3-2) and TRBJ2-1; 13 nucleotides align to TRBD2. After removal of 4 bases from V and 3 bases from J, the junction contained 3 bases not matched to a gene. Germline loops: CDR1 LGHDT, CDR2 YNNKEL (reference sequence). The CDR3 extends over 16 amino acids. The CDR3 DNA reads TGTGCCAGCAGCCGGACTAGCGGGGGACTCTACAATGAGCAGTTCTTC. Its protein product is CASSRTSGGLYNEQFF.

This clone appeared a few times. The rearrangement links TRBV11-2 to TRBJ2-7, with a weak D call TRBD1 (5 bases). The germline V and J ends were trimmed by 0 bases and 3 bases, with 12 bases remaining between them. Germline CDR1 is SGHAT and CDR2 is FQNNGV. This CDR3 spans 15 amino acids. In DNA form, the CDR3 reads TGTGCCAGCAGCTTAGATCGCCCAGGGAACTACGAGCAGTACTTC. Protein sequence: CASSLDRPGNYEQYF.

A few counts support this clone. The rearrangement links TRBV6-1 to TRBJ1-5, with a weak D call TRBD1 (5 bases). The CDR3 is 13 residues long. Trimming took 3 bases from V and 9 from J, leaving 12 bases between them. CDR1 and CDR2 (germline): MNHNS, SASEGT. Written as DNA, the CDR3 is TGTGCCAGCAGTGAGCCCGGGCAGGGGCCCCAGCATTTT. Encoded protein: CASSEPGQGPQHF.

The chain is built from TRBV5-1 and TRBJ2-1; D is perhaps TRBD2 (6 bases). Deletions cut 4 bases from V and 7 bases from J, with 15 bases between. This CDR3 has 14 residues. Germline V gives CDR1 SGHRS, CDR2 YFSETQ. The CDR3 is CASSPNLASNEQFF. CDR3 DNA: TGCGCCAGCAGCCCCAACCTAGCGTCAAATGAGCAGTTCTTC. Combining the CDR3 with reference TRBV5-1 and TRBJ2-1 gives the whole variable domain KAGVTQTPRYLIKTRGQQVTLSCSPISGHRSVSWYQQTPGQGLQFLFEYFSETQRNKGNFPGRFSGRQFSNSRSEMNVSTLELGDSALYLCASSPNLASNEQFFGPGTRLTVL.

This clone appeared a few times. The rearrangement uses TRBV7-6 and TRBJ2-1; 13 bases fit TRBD2. Germline V gene data show CDR1 as SGHVS and CDR2 as FNYEAQ. V lost 2 bases and J lost 7; bases outside the gene matches: 20. The CDR3 spans 21 residues. This chain's CDR3 is CASSLYVLAGGLSRVRNEQFF. The CDR3 nucleotides read TGTGCCAGCAGCTTATATGTACTAGCGGGGGGGCTGAGTCGGGTTCGGAATGAGCAGTTCTTC.

This rearrangement joins TRBV2 to TRBJ2-6, with 9 bases that match TRBD1. Germline V gene data show CDR1 as SNHLY and CDR2 as FYNNEI. V gave up 3 bases and J gave up 1 base; unmatched junction bases: 13. This CDR3 contains 20 residues. CDR3 amino acids: CASSDAGTGGRRSGANVLTF. The CDR3 nucleotides read TGTGCCAGCAGTGATGCGGGCACAGGGGGCCGAAGGTCTGGGGCCAACGTCCTGACTTTC.

The chain links TRBV2 to TRBJ2-3; unclear D gene. Germline assignment: CDR1 SNHLY and CDR2 FYNNEI. Trimming stripped 4 bases from V and 2 bases from J, with 16 bases between. The CDR3 consists of 16 residues. The CDR3 protein is CASSGFAKTATDTQYF. DNA for the CDR3: TGTGCCAGCAGTGGGTTCGCGAAAACCGCCACAGATACGCAGTATTTT.

This clone was recorded a few times. The chain recombines TRBV2 with TRBJ2-5, with TRBD1 matching 9 bases. The CDR3 has 13 residues. Germline CDR1 and CDR2: SNHLY and FYNNEI. V dropped 11 bases and J dropped 1; count of bases not matched to a gene: 5. The CDR3 spells CAGTGSIQETQYF. In nucleotides, the CDR3 is TGTGCCGGGACAGGGTCTATCCAAGAGACCCAGTACTTC.

V gene TRBV30 combines with J gene TRBJ2-1; 9 positions agree with TRBD1. Germline-derived CDR1 and CDR2 are GTSNPN and SVGIG (reference sequence). The CDR3 covers 13 residues. After removal of 4 bases from V and 9 bases from J, the junction contained 7 bases not matched to a gene. CDR3 protein: CAWIPGQGAEQFF. The DNA for the CDR3 is TGTGCCTGGATACCGGGACAGGGAGCTGAGCAGTTCTTC.

This chain joins TRBV27 and TRBJ2-7; D may be TRBD1 (6 bases). The germline V gene encodes CDR1 MNHEY and CDR2 SMNVEV (reference sequence). The CDR3 spans 14 residues. Trimming shortened V by 4 bases and J by 1 base, and 11 bases separated the two germline ends. DNA for the CDR3: TGTGCCAGCAGTTACAGGGAACGGTCCTACGAGCAGTACTTC. Its protein is CASSYRERSYEQYF.

This clone was observed once. CDR3 DNA sequence: TGTGCCAGTAGTATAGTAGGGGACAGAGTTGATCAGCCCCAGCATTTT. Amino acid sequence: CASSIVGDRVDQPQHF. The gene calls are TRBV19 and TRBJ1-5, with 7 bases identical to TRBD1. The CDR3 length is 16 residues. Unmatched junction bases numbered 8, after V lost 1 base and J lost 5 bases. Germline CDR1 reads LNHDA; CDR2 reads SQIVND (reference sequence).

The chain carries TRBV4-2 and TRBJ1-5; 7 bases fit TRBD1. V trimming: 4 bases; J trimming: 5 bases; junction bases outside the gene matches: 8. This CDR3 contains 15 residues. The V gene's germline CDR1 is LGHNA and CDR2 YNFKEQ. The CDR3 here is CASSRTGEWDQPQHF. The CDR3, as DNA: TGTGCCAGCAGCCGGACAGGAGAGTGGGATCAGCCCCAGCATTTT.

CDR3 nucleotides: TGTGCCAGCAGCTTAGTGGCGGACTACGAGCAGTACTTC. This codes for CASSLVADYEQYF. This chain uses TRBV7-2 with TRBJ2-7; the D is unclear. Germline V gene data show CDR1 as SGHTA and CDR2 as FQGNSA. The CDR3 has 13 amino acids. V lost 1 base, J lost 3 bases, and 7 bases lay in between.

This clone showed up just once. The chain has TRBV5-1 and TRBJ1-1, with 9 bases aligning to TRBD1. The CDR3 is made up of 14 amino acids. Germline loops: CDR1 SGHRS, CDR2 YFSETQ. Unmatched junction bases numbered 6, after V lost 4 bases and J lost 5 bases. The DNA for the CDR3 is TGCGCCAGCAGCATGGGACAGGGTAATACTGAAGCTTTCTTT. As protein: CASSMGQGNTEAFF. Full variable domain (outside the CDR3, taken from reference TRBV5-1 and TRBJ1-1): KAGVTQTPRYLIKTRGQQVTLSCSPISGHRSVSWYQQTPGQGLQFLFEYFSETQRNKGNFPGRFSGRQFSNSRSEMNVSTLELGDSALYLCASSMGQGNTEAFFGQGTRLTVV.

The chain has TRBV2 and TRBJ2-7; a possible D gene is TRBD2 (5 bases). The germline gives CDR1 SNHLY, CDR2 FYNNEI. This CDR3 region has 14 residues. Between the trimmed V and J ends, which lost 2 bases and 4 bases, there was a span of 12 bases. CDR3 residues: CASSELNGEYEQYF. CDR3 in DNA: TGTGCCAGCAGTGAACTTAACGGGGAATACGAGCAGTACTTC.

The chain joins TRBV6-2 or TRBV6-3 to TRBJ1-6; D perhaps matches TRBD1 (6 bases). The CDR3 consists of 20 residues. Trimming removed 2 bases from V and 5 bases from J, with 25 bases in between. Germline V gene lookup returns CDR1 MNHEY and CDR2 SVGEGT. Here the CDR3 reads CASSYKRGRSGTPNNSPLHF. In nucleotides, the CDR3 is TGTGCCAGCAGTTACAAACGCGGCCGGTCCGGGACACCTAATAATTCACCCCTCCACTTT.

The J gene is TRBJ2-1, the V gene TRBV3-1 (or the pseudogene TRBV3-2), with 13 bases matching TRBD2. The germline gives CDR1 LGHDT, CDR2 YNNKEL (reference sequence). The CDR3 totals 16 residues. Trimming removed 4 bases from V and 1 base from J; junction bases left unmatched: 1. The CDR3 loop is CASSRTSGGSYNEQFF. The CDR3 DNA follows: TGTGCCAGCAGCCGGACTAGCGGGGGATCCTACAATGAGCAGTTCTTC.

This clone was counted at least ten times. V is TRBV14 and J is TRBJ1-5; no definite D call. Looked up from germline, CDR1 is SGHDN and CDR2 is FVKESK. The CDR3 sequence is 17 residues long. Trimming stripped 4 bases from V and 0 bases from J, with 16 bases between. CDR3 nucleotide sequence: TGTGCCAGCAGCCGAGAAGTTACATCTTATAGCAATCAGCCCCAGCATTTT. This translates into CASSREVTSYSNQPQHF.

The genes are TRBV5-8 and TRBJ2-1, with a weak D call TRBD2 (5 bases). The length of the CDR3 is 15 residues. Germline V lookup: CDR1 SGHTS, CDR2 YDEGEE. Deletions cut 2 bases from V and 2 bases from J, with 11 bases between. CDR3 DNA sequence: TGTGCCAGCAGCTTAAACGGAGGTACCTACAATGAGCAGTTCTTC. This translates into CASSLNGGTYNEQFF.

A single count supports this clone. This chain connects TRBV11-2 to TRBJ1-2; D is perhaps TRBD1 (5 bases). V was cut by 1 base and J by 5 bases, with 11 bases left in between. Germline assignment: CDR1 SGHAT and CDR2 FQNNGV. This CDR3 is built from 14 residues. The CDR3 DNA sequence: TGTGCCAGCAGCTTAGGGCCCCAGGGATATGGCTACACCTTC. This encodes CASSLGPQGYGYTF.

This chain joins TRBV3-1 (or the pseudogene TRBV3-2) and TRBJ2-1; 7 bases are a match to TRBD1. This CDR3 is built from 16 residues. Unmatched junction bases numbered 7, after V lost 5 bases and J lost 0 bases. CDR1 is LGHDT and CDR2 is YNNKEL in the germline V gene (reference sequence). The CDR3 sequence is CASSSRQGDSYNEQFF. CDR3 sequence (DNA): TGTGCCAGCAGCTCCCGACAGGGCGACTCCTACAATGAGCAGTTCTTC.

This clone was picked up a small number of times. The chain combines TRBV5-4 with TRBJ1-2; TRBD1 might be the D (6 bases). CDR3 length: 15 residues. V lost 3 bases, J lost 1 base, and 13 bases lay in between. Germline-derived CDR1 and CDR2 are SGHNT and YYREEE (reference sequence). The DNA for the CDR3 is TGTGCCAGCAGCTCCCTACGACAGGATAACTATGGCTACACCTTC. This encodes CASSSLRQDNYGYTF.